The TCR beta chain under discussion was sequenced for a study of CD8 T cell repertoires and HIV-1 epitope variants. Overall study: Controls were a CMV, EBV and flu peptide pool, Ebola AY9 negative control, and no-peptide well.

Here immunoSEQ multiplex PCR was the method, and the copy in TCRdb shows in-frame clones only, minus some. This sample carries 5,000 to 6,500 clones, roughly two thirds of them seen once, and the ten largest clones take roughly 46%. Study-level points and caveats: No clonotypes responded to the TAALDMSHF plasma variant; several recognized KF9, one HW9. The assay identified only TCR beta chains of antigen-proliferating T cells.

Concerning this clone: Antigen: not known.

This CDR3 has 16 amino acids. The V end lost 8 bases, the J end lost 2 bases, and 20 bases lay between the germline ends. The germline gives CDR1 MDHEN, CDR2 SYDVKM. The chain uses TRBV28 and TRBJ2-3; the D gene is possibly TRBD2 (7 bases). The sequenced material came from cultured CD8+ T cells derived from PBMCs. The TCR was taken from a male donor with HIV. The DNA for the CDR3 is TGTGCCAGCTCGACCCGTGTGGGGGGGGCCACAGATACGCAGTATTTT. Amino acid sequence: CASSTRVGGATDTQYF.